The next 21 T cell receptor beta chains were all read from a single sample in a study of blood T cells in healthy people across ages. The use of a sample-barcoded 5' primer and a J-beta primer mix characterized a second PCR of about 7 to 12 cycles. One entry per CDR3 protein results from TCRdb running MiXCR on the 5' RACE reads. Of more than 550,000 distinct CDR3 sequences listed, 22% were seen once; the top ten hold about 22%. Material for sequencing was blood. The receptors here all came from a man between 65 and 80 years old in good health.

The CDR3 nucleotides read TGTGCCAGTAGTGACCAGGGACTAGCGGGAGAGGGTGAGACCCAGTACTTC. Protein sequence: CASSDQGLAGEGETQYF. V is TRBV19 and J is TRBJ2-5, with TRBD2 identical over 14 bases. The CDR3 contains 17 residues. Trimming at V came to 5 bases and at J to 5 bases, leaving 10 bases not matched to a gene. Germline V gene sequence: CDR1 LNHDA, CDR2 SQIVND (reference sequence).

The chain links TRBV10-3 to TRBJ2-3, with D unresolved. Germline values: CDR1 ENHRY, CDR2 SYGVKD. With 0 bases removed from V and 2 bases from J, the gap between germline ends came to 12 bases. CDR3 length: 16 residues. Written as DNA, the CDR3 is TGTGCCATCAGTGAGTCGGGCTCACAGACCACAGATACGCAGTATTTT. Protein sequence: CAISESGSQTTDTQYF.

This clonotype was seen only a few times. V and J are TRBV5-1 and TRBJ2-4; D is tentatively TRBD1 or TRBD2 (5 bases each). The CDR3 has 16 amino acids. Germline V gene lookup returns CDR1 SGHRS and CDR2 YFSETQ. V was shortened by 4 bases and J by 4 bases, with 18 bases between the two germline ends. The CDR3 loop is CASSPSPGWGKNIQYF. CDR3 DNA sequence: TGCGCCAGCAGCCCTAGTCCGGGGTGGGGGAAAAACATTCAGTACTTC.

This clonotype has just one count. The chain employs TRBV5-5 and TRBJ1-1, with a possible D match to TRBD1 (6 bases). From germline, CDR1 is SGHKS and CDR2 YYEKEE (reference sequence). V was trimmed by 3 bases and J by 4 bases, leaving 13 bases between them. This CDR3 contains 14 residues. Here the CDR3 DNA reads TGTGCCAGCAGCTCCATCAGGGGAAGCACTGAAGCTTTCTTT. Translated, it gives CASSSIRGSTEAFF.

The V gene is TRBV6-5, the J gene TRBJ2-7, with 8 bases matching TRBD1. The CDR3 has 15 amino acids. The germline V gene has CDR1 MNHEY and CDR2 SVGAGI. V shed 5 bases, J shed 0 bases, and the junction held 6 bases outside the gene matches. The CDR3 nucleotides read TGTGCCAGCAGTCCGGACAGGGCGGGCTCCTACGAGCAGTACTTC. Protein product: CASSPDRAGSYEQYF.

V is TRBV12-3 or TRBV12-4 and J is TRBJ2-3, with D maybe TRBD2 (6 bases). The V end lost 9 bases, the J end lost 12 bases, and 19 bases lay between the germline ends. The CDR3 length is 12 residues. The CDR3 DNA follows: TGTGCCAGTACCCAATCCGGCGGACTACAGTATTTT. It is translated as CASTQSGGLQYF.

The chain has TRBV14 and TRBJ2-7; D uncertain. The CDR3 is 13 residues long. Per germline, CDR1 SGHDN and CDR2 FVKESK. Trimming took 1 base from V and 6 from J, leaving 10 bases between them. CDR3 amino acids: CASSQVNFAEQYF. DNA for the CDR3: TGTGCCAGCAGCCAAGTTAATTTTGCCGAGCAGTACTTC.

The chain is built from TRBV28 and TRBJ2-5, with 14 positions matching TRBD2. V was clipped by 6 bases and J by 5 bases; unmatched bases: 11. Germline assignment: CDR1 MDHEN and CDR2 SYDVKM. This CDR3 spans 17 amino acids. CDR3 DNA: TGTGCCAGCAGCCAAGTCCGACTAGCGGGGGGGCTTGAGACCCAGTACTTC. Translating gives CASSQVRLAGGLETQYF.

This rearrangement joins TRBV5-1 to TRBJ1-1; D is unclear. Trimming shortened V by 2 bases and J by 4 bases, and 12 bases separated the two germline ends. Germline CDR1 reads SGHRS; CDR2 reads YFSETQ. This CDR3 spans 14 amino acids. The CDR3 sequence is CASSLEADSTEAFF. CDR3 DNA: TGCGCCAGCAGCTTAGAAGCGGATTCCACTGAAGCTTTCTTT.

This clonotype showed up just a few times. The CDR3 is CSARDLRWGTDTQYF. CDR3 in DNA: TGCAGTGCTAGAGATCTGAGATGGGGCACAGATACGCAGTATTTT. The chain recombines TRBV20-1 with TRBJ2-3; D is uncertain. The CDR3 runs to 15 residues. The germline V gene has CDR1 DFQATT and CDR2 SNEGSKA (reference sequence). The V gene lost 0 bases and the J gene lost 1 base, with 11 bases spanning the gap.

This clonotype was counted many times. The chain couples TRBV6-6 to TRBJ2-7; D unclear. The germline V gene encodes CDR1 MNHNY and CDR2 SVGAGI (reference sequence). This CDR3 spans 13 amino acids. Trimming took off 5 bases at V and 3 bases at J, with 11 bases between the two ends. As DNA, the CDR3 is TGTGCCAGCAGTGTGGCTCTTGGCTACGAGCAGTACGTC. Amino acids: CASSVALGYEQYV.

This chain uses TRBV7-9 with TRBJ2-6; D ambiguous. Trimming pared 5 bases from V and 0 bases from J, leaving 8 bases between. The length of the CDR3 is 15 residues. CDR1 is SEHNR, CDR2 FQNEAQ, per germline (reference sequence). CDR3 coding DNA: TGTGCCAGCAGCCCCGGTCACTCTGGGGCCAACGTCCTGACTTTC. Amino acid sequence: CASSPGHSGANVLTF.

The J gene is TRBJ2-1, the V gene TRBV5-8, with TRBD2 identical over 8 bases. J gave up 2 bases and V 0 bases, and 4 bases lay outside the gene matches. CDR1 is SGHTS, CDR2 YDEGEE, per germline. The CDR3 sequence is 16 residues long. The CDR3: CASSLGVAGTYNEQFF. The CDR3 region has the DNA TGTGCCAGCAGCTTGGGGGTAGCGGGGACCTACAATGAGCAGTTCTTC.

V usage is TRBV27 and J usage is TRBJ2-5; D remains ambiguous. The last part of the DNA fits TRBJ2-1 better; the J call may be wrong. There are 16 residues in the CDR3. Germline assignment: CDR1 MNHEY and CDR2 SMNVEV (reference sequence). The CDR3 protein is CASSLNGVTSTVEQFF. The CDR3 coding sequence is TGTGCCAGCAGTTTAAATGGGGTAACCTCTACAGTTGAGCAGTTCTTC.

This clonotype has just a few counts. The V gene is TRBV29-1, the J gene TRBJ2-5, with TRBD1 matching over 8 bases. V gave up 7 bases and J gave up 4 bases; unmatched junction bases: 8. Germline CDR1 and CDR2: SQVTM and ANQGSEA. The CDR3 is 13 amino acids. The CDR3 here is CSGHGQGGETQYF. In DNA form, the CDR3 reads TGCAGCGGACACGGACAGGGCGGAGAGACCCAGTACTTC.

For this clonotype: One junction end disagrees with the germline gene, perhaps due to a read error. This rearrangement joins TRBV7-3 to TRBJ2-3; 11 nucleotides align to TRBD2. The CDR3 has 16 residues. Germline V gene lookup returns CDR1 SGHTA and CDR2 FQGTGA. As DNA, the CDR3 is TGTGCCAGCAGCATTACCGGGACTAGCGGACCAGATACGCAATATTTT. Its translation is CASSITGTSGPDTQYF. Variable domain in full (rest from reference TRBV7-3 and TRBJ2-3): GAGVSQTPSNKVTEKGKYVELRCDPISGHTALYWYRQSLGQGPEFLIYFQGTGAADDSGLPNDRFFAVRPEGSVSTLKIQRTERGDSAVYLCASSITGTSGPDTQYFGPGTRLTVL.

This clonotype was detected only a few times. CDR3 region: CASGDYRGFTDTQYF. The CDR3 coding sequence is TGTGCCAGCGGGGACTACAGGGGGTTCACAGATACGCAGTATTTT. This chain joins TRBV6-6 and TRBJ2-3, with D possibly being TRBD1 (8 bases). V lost 8 bases to trimming and J lost 2 bases, with 17 bases between them. The CDR3 contains 15 residues. CDR1 is MNHNY and CDR2 is SVGAGI in the germline V gene (reference sequence).

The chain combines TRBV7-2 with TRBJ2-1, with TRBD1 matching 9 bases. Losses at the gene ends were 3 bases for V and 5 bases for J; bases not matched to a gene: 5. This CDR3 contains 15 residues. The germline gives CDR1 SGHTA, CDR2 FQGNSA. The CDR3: CASSLRDREDNEQFF. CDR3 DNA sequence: TGTGCCAGCAGCTTGCGGGACAGGGAAGACAATGAGCAGTTCTTC.

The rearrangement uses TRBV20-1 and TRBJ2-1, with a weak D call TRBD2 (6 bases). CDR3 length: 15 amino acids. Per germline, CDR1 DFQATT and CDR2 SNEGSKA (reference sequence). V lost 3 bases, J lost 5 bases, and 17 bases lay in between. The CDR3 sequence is CSASKVEGLHNEQFF. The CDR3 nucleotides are TGCAGTGCTAGTAAGGTAGAGGGACTGCACAATGAGCAGTTCTTC.

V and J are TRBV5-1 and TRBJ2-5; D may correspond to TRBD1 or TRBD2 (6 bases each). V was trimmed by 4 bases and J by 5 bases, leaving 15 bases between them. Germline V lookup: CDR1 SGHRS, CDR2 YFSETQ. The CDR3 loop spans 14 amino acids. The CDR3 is CASSPVGGQETQYF. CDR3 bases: TGCGCCAGCAGCCCGGTAGGGGGGCAGGAGACCCAGTACTTC. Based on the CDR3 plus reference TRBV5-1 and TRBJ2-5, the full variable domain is KAGVTQTPRYLIKTRGQQVTLSCSPISGHRSVSWYQQTPGQGLQFLFEYFSETQRNKGNFPGRFSGRQFSNSRSEMNVSTLELGDSALYLCASSPVGGQETQYFGPGTRLLVL.

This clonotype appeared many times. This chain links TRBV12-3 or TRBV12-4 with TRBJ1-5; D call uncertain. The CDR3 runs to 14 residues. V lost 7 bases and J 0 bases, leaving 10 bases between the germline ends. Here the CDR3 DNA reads TGTGCCAGCACCACGGGTAATAGCAATCAGCCCCAGCATTTT. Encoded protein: CASTTGNSNQPQHF.